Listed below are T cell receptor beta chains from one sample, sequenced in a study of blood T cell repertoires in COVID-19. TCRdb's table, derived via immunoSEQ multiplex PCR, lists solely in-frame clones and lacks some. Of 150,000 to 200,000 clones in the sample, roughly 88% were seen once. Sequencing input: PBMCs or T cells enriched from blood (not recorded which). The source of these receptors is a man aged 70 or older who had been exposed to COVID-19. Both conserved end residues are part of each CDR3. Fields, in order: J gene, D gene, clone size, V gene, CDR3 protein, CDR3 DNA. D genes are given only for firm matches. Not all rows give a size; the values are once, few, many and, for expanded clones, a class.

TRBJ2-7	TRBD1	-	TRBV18	CASSPRTGGLYEQYF	TGTGCCAGCTCACCACGGACAGGGGGCTTATACGAGCAGTACTTC
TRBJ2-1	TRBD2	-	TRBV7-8	CASSYRSGMSYNEQFF	TGTGCCAGCAGCTACCGTAGCGGGATGTCCTACAATGAGCAGTTCTTC
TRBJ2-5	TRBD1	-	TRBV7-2	CASRPGTVQETQYF	TGTGCCAGCAGGCCCGGGACAGTACAAGAGACCCAGTACTTC
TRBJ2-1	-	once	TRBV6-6	CASSANTGNEQFF	TGTGCCAGCAGTGCTAACACGGGGAATGAGCAGTTCTTC
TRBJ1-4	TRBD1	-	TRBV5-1	CASSLGLGQGSNEKLFF	TGCGCCAGCAGCTTGGGATTGGGACAGGGCTCTAATGAAAAACTGTTTTTT
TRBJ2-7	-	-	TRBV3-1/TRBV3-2	CASSPRGRRGMEQYF	TGTGCCAGCAGCCCCAGGGGCCGGCGAGGTATGGAGCAGTACTTC
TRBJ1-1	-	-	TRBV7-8	CASSRRWGGGTEAFF	TGTGCCAGCAGCCGGCGATGGGGGGGTGGCACTGAAGCTTTCTTT
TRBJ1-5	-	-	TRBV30	CAWTLGGGQPQHF	TGTGCCTGGACACTGGGTGGCGGTCAGCCCCAGCATTTT
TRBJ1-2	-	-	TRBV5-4	CASRGSAYGYTF	TGTGCCAGCAGGGGGAGTGCTTATGGCTACACCTTC
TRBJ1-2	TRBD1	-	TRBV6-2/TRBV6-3	CASSYRDRGHGYTF	TGTGCCAGCAGTTACCGGGACAGGGGACATGGCTACACCTTC
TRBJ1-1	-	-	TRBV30	CAFRSGANTEAFF	TGTGCCTTTCGATCAGGGGCTAACACTGAAGCTTTCTTT
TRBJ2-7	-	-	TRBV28	CASSAPSSGLRGEQYF	TGTGCCAGCAGTGCCCCCTCGTCGGGTCTTCGGGGGGAGCAGTACTTC
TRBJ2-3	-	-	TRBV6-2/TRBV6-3	CASSYPLARARTDTQYF	TGTGCCAGCAGTTATCCTCTAGCGCGGGCCCGCACAGATACGCAGTATTTT
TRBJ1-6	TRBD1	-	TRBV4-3	CASSQERTGGSPLHF	TGCGCCAGCAGCCAAGAGAGGACAGGAGGTTCACCCCTCCACTTT
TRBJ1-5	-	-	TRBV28	CASFLAGPNQPQHF	TGTGCCAGTTTTCTGGCAGGGCCGAATCAGCCCCAGCATTTT
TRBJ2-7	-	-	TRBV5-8	CASSLGRISSYEQYF	TGTGCCAGCAGCTTGGGGCGGATAAGCTCCTACGAGCAGTACTTC
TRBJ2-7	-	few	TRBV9	CASSVGQDEQYF	TGTGCCAGCAGCGTAGGACAGGATGAGCAGTACTTC
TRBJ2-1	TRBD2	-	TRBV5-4	CASSWTSGGRGEQFF	TGTGCCAGCAGCTGGACTAGCGGGGGGCGAGGTGAGCAGTTCTTC
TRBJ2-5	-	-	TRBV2	CASRELPGETQYF	TGTGCCAGCAGGGAACTACCGGGGGAGACCCAGTACTTC
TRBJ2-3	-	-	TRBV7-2	CASRGGSTDTQYF	TGTGCCAGCAGGGGGGGTAGCACAGATACGCAGTATTTT
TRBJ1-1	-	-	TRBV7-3	CASSSQGLNTEAFF	TGTGCCAGCAGCTCACAGGGACTGAACACTGAAGCTTTCTTT
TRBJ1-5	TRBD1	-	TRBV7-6	CASSSGTGGDQPQHF	TGTGCCAGCAGCTCCGGGACAGGGGGGGACCAGCCCCAGCATTTT
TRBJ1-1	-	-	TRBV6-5	CASMERNTEAFF	TGTGCCAGCATGGAGAGAAACACTGAAGCTTTCTTT
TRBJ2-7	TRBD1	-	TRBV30	CAWSRDRGSYEQYF	TGTGCCTGGAGCCGGGACAGGGGCTCCTACGAGCAGTACTTC
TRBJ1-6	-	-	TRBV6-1	CASSEERQGSSYNSPLHF	TGTGCCAGCAGTGAAGAGAGGCAGGGGAGCTCCTATAATTCACCCCTCCACTTT
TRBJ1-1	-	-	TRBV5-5	CASSLGSGLMNTEAFF	TGTGCCAGCAGCTTGGGGTCAGGGCTCATGAACACTGAAGCTTTCTTT
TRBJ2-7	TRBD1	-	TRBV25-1	CASRDKTGGGYEQYF	TGTGCCAGCAGAGATAAAACAGGGGGCGGGTACGAGCAGTACTTC
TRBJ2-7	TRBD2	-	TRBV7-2	CASSLDSGRASSKF	TGTGCCAGCAGCTTAGACAGCGGGAGGGCCTCTAGTAAATTC
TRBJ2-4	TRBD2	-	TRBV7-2	CASSLSGGAQNIQYF	TGTGCCAGCAGCTTAAGCGGGGGGGCTCAAAACATTCAGTACTTC
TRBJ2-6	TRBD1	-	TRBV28	CASSPGTGDFSGANVLTF	TGTGCCAGCAGTCCGGGGACAGGGGACTTCTCTGGGGCCAACGTCCTGACTTTC
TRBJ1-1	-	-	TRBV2	CASRFSSRNTEAFF	TGTGCCAGCAGATTCTCCTCTCGGAACACTGAAGCTTTCTTT
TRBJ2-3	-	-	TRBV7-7	CASSLAGSTDTQYF	TGTGCCAGCAGCTTGGCGGGGAGCACAGATACGCAGTATTTT
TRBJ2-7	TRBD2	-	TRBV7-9	CASSYLTSLSEQYF	TGTGCCAGCAGCTATTTGACTAGCTTATCCGAGCAGTACTTC
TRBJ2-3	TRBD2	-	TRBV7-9	CASSFSGGDDTQYF	TGTGCCAGCAGCTTCTCTGGGGGGGACGATACGCAGTATTTT
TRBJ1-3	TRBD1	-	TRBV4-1	CASSQGGQNNGNTIYF	TGCGCCAGCAGCCAAGGGGGACAGAATAATGGAAACACCATATATTTT
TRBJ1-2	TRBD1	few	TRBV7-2	CASSLDRGNYGYTF	TGTGCCAGCAGCTTAGACAGGGGGAACTATGGCTACACCTTC
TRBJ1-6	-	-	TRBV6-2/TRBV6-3	CASSYGRTYNSPLHF	TGTGCCAGCAGTTACGGGAGGACCTATAATTCACCCCTCCACTTT
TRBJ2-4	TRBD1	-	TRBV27	CASSIMGQGRKNIQYF	TGTGCCAGCAGTATTATGGGACAGGGGAGGAAAAACATTCAGTACTTC
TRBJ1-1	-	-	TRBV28	CASSLLGRVAFF	TGTGCCAGCAGTTTATTAGGGCGGGTAGCTTTCTTT
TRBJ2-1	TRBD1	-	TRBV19	CATSGTGYYNEQFF	TGTGCCACTTCCGGGACAGGGTACTACAATGAGCAGTTCTTC
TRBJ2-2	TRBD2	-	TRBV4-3	CASSQEGGRATGELFF	TGCGCCAGCAGCCAAGAAGGTGGGAGGGCCACCGGGGAGCTGTTTTTT
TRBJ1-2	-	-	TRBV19	CASSIGWPGGGYTF	TGTGCCAGTAGTATAGGGTGGCCGGGAGGAGGCTACACCTTC
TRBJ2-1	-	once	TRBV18	CASSPAVYNEQFF	TGTGCCAGCTCACCGGCGGTTTACAATGAGCAGTTCTTC
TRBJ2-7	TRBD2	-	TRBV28	CASRLAGGNEQYF	TGTGCCAGCAGGCTAGCGGGAGGTAACGAGCAGTACTTC